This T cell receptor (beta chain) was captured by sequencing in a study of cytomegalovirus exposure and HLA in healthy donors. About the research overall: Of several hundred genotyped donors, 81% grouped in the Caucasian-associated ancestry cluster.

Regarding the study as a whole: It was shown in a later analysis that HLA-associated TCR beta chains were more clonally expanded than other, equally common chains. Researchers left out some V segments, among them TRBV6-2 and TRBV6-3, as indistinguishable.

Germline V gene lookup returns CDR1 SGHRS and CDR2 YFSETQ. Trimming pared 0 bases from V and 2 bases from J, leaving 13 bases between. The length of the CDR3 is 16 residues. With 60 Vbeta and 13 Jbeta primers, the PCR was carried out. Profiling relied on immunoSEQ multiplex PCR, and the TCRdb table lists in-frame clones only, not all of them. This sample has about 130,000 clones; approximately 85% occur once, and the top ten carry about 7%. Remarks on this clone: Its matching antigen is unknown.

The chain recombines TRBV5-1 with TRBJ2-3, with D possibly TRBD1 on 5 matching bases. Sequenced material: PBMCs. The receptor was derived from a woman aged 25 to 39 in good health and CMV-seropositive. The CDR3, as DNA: TGCGCCAGCAGCTTGGGTTGGTCAGGGAACACAGATACGCAGTATTTT. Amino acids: CASSLGWSGNTDTQYF.